The T cell receptor (beta chain) under discussion was sequenced for a study of CD8+CD57+ T cells in acquired aplastic anemia. Study-level points and caveats: Sharing between patients and controls was observed for roughly 30 CD8+ CDR3 sequences.

Genomic DNA was employed as the template in profiling TCR beta VDJ and CDR3. TCRdb processed the reads anew with MiXCR; each CDR3 protein has one entry. The table records about 180,000 distinct CDR3 sequences, less than 50% of them present only once. Details on this clonotype: The antigen is undetermined.

All sequencing subjects had displayed CD8+CD57+ cell expansion on flow cytometry. Germline CDR1 and CDR2: KGHDR and SFDVKD. Germline trimming cut 5 bases from V and 2 bases from J; bases unmatched to any gene: 3. The CDR3 has 15 residues. The chain joins TRBV24-1 to TRBJ2-3, with 10 bases lining up with TRBD1. Sequenced: sorted CD4+, CD8+, or CD8+CD57+ T cells (not recorded which) from PBMCs. The clonotype comes from a human donor with aplastic anemia. CDR3 residues: CATSAGTGVTDTQYF. CDR3 coding DNA: TGTGCCACCAGTGCCGGGACAGGGGTCACAGATACGCAGTATTTT.